The present TCR beta chain was sequenced within a study of Ad26.COV2.S vaccination and SARS-CoV-2 variants. As for the study in general: Intramuscularly, Ad26.COV2.S was given either once or twice, 56 days apart.

To note about this clone: Antigen specificity is unknown.

Treatment described: 15 to 20 received Ad26.COV2.S at low or high dose, single or two shots; a few received placebo; per-sample allocation not given. After the first vaccine or placebo injection, samples were drawn on day 63. General observations from the study: Vaccinees and placebo recipients showed similar non-spike TCR breadth. Total T cell responses may have been underestimated by the TCR breadth and depth analyses.

This table comes from immunoSEQ multiplex PCR, and its TCRdb copy is limited to in-frame clones, with some not included. Of about 440,000 clones listed, 90% were seen once; the top ten hold roughly 4.3%. The sequence came from a person aged 18-60 years who received the Ad26.COV2.S COVID-19 vaccine or a placebo. The specimen was peripheral blood, collected in a trial of Ad26.COV2.S vaccine versus placebo.

The CDR3 DNA is TGTGCCAGCAGCCTCCGTTCCGCAACTAATGAAAAACTGTTTTTT. It codes for CASSLRSATNEKLFF. The rearrangement links TRBV9 to TRBJ1-4; no firm D call. CDR1 is SGDLS and CDR2 is YYNGEE in the germline V gene. CDR3 length: 15 residues. V gave up 4 bases and J gave up 0 bases, with 10 bases separating them. Supplemented by reference TRBV9 and TRBJ1-4, the full variable domain reads DSGVTQTPKHLITATGQRVTLRCSPRSGDLSVYWYQQSLDQGLQFLIQYYNGEERAKGNILERFSAQQFPDLHSELNLSSLELGDSALYFCASSLRSATNEKLFFGSGTQLSVL.